A single sample gave rise to the 24 T cell receptor beta chains below, sequenced in a study of cytomegalovirus exposure and HLA in healthy donors. The PCR had 60 Vbeta and 13 Jbeta primers. Using immunoSEQ multiplex PCR, the repertoire was profiled, and TCRdb retains in-frame clones only, with some absent. The repertoire table contains about 54,000 clones. Sequencing input: PBMCs. Receptor source: a woman aged 35 to 49 in good health and CMV-seronegative.

The chain combines TRBV7-2 with TRBJ2-1; 7 bases are shared with TRBD2. This CDR3 contains 15 residues. Unmatched junction bases numbered 8, after V lost 5 bases and J lost 4 bases. From germline, CDR1 is SGHTA and CDR2 FQGNSA. CDR3 bases: TGTGCCAGCAGCAGGAGCGGGGATTCATACAATGAGCAGTTCTTC. Encoded protein: CASSRSGDSYNEQFF.

V is TRBV30 and J is TRBJ1-1; 8 bases line up with TRBD1. Germline CDR1 reads GTSNPN; CDR2 reads SVGIG (reference sequence). The CDR3 covers 12 residues. In nucleotides, the CDR3 is TGTGCGTGTGACAGGGGGAACACTGAAGCTTTCTTT. Its protein is CACDRGNTEAFF.

This sequence joins TRBV18 and TRBJ2-7; 8 bases align to TRBD1. Unmatched junction bases numbered 11, after V lost 2 bases and J lost 5 bases. Germline V gene lookup returns CDR1 KGHSH and CDR2 LQKENI. The CDR3 sequence is 16 residues long. The CDR3 here is CASSPSAPGGDDEQYF. The CDR3 nucleotides read TGTGCCAGCTCACCATCGGCGCCAGGGGGCGACGACGAGCAGTACTTC.

The rearrangement joins TRBV6-5 to TRBJ2-2, with 7 bases that match TRBD1. CDR3 length: 14 residues. Trimming cost V 8 bases and J 4 bases; bases outside gene matches: 7. In germline, CDR1 is MNHEY, CDR2 SVGAGI. The CDR3 sequence is CASGPGTATGELFF. The CDR3 DNA follows: TGTGCCAGCGGACCCGGGACAGCCACCGGGGAGCTGTTTTTT.

The J gene is TRBJ2-7, the V gene TRBV19; TRBD1 aligns across 7 bases. The CDR3 runs to 14 residues. V lost 10 bases and J lost 1; bases outside the gene matches: 10. CDR1 LNHDA and CDR2 SQIVND come from the germline V gene (reference sequence). The CDR3 nucleotides read TGTGCCACGTGGGACAGCCACCCTTCCTACGAGCAGTACTTC. Its protein is CATWDSHPSYEQYF.

V gene TRBV6-5 combines with J gene TRBJ2-2, with D perhaps matching TRBD2 (5 bases). Germline CDR1 reads MNHEY; CDR2 reads SVGAGI. The CDR3 runs 16 residues. With 4 bases removed from V and 2 bases from J, the gap between germline ends came to 14 bases. In DNA form, the CDR3 reads TGTGCCAGCAGTTTCGCCGGGGTAATAAACACCGGGGAGCTGTTTTTT. Translated, it gives CASSFAGVINTGELFF.

This chain joins TRBV15 and TRBJ2-3; 7 bases fit TRBD2. J was trimmed by 5 bases and V by 4 bases; bases with no gene match: 12. This CDR3 contains 16 residues. Germline CDR1 LNHNV, CDR2 YYDKDF (reference sequence). The CDR3 DNA reads TGTGCCACCAGCACAGGCGGGAGTGGGTTTGGAGATACGCAGTATTTT. The encoded protein is CATSTGGSGFGDTQYF.

The genes are TRBV27 and TRBJ1-2; D not certain. Germline V gene sequence: CDR1 MNHEY, CDR2 SMNVEV (reference sequence). The V gene lost 2 bases and the J gene lost 2 bases, with 9 bases spanning the gap. The CDR3 totals 14 residues. Here the CDR3 reads CASSLAYSNYGYTF. CDR3 DNA: TGTGCCAGCAGTTTAGCTTACAGCAACTATGGCTACACCTTC.

The chain combines TRBV5-1 with TRBJ1-6; D possibly corresponds to TRBD1 (5 bases). Germline CDR1 is SGHRS and CDR2 is YFSETQ. CDR3 size: 15 residues. Trimming took off 0 bases at V and 6 bases at J, with 10 bases between the two ends. CDR3 nucleotide sequence: TGCGCCAGCAGCTTGGCATCCCAGGGTAATTCACCCCTCCACTTT. Translated, it gives CASSLASQGNSPLHF.

The chain is built from TRBV29-1 and TRBJ1-5; possible D gene TRBD1, 6 bases. V lost 4 bases to trimming and J lost 0 bases, with 19 bases between them. The CDR3 extends over 17 amino acids. CDR1 is SQVTM, CDR2 ANQGSEA, per germline. The CDR3 bases are TGCAGCGTTGTCCTAGGGGGACGGACGGATAGCAATCAGCCCCAGCATTTT. This sequence encodes CSVVLGGRTDSNQPQHF.

With respect to this clone: One junction end disagrees with the germline gene, perhaps due to a read error. This chain links TRBV19 with TRBJ2-5, with TRBD2 as a possible D gene (6 bases). The CDR3 totals 14 residues. Germline CDR1 is LNHDA and CDR2 is SQIVND (reference sequence). The chain's CDR3 is CVSSTWRDQETQYF. The CDR3 nucleotides read TGTGTCAGTAGTACGTGGAGGGACCAAGAGACCCAGTACTTC.

V usage is TRBV7-3 and J usage is TRBJ2-5, with a tentative D call TRBD1 (6 bases). V was cut by 5 bases and J by 1 base, with 11 bases left in between. Germline V gene sequence: CDR1 SGHTA, CDR2 FQGTGA. The CDR3 has 14 amino acids. CDR3 coding DNA: TGTGCCAGCAGCCCGGGACACCTCCAAGAGACCCAGTACTTC. It encodes CASSPGHLQETQYF.

The chain combines TRBV18 with TRBJ2-6; weak D call: TRBD2 (5 bases). Germline V gives CDR1 KGHSH, CDR2 LQKENI. The CDR3 has 16 residues. The V end lost 3 bases, the J end lost 3 bases, and 12 bases lay between the germline ends. The CDR3 sequence is CASSPEASGGANVLTF. In nucleotides, the CDR3 is TGTGCCAGCTCACCGGAGGCGAGTGGTGGGGCCAACGTCCTGACTTTC.

The chain has TRBV27 and TRBJ2-7; the D gene is possibly TRBD1 (6 bases). The germline V gene has CDR1 MNHEY and CDR2 SMNVEV (reference sequence). The CDR3 runs 18 residues. Trimming took 3 bases from V and 1 from J, leaving 22 bases between them. The CDR3 nucleotides are TGTGCCAGCAGTTTCTCCGGGACACCGAAGGGGTATTCCTACGAGCAGTACTTC. It translates to CASSFSGTPKGYSYEQYF.

V usage is TRBV4-2 and J usage is TRBJ2-1; 10 positions match TRBD2. The CDR3 runs to 18 residues. J lost 7 bases, V lost 1 base, and 13 bases had no gene match. Germline-derived CDR1 and CDR2 are LGHNA and YNFKEQ. CDR3 in amino acids: CASSQVGGAQREGNEQFF. CDR3 sequence (DNA): TGTGCCAGCAGCCAAGTAGGCGGGGCCCAGCGGGAGGGGAATGAGCAGTTCTTC.

V gene TRBV9 combines with J gene TRBJ2-7, with TRBD1 identical over 8 bases. Germline trimming cut 3 bases from V and 2 bases from J; bases unmatched to any gene: 16. The CDR3 sequence is 18 residues long. Germline V gene data show CDR1 as SGDLS and CDR2 as YYNGEE. CDR3 DNA: TGTGCCAGCAGCGCCCCTCGCTCGACAGGGGCGAGTACCTACGAGCAGTACTTC. This encodes CASSAPRSTGASTYEQYF.

V usage is TRBV30 and J usage is TRBJ1-2; 7 bases map to TRBD1. The V segment lost 2 bases and the J segment 10 bases; nucleotides outside the gene matches: 16. Germline V gives CDR1 GTSNPN, CDR2 SVGIG (reference sequence). The CDR3 covers 15 residues. CDR3 amino acids: CAWSRFSGTDRTYTF. CDR3 nucleotide sequence: TGTGCCTGGAGTAGGTTTTCCGGGACAGATAGGACCTACACCTTC.

This chain joins TRBV9 and TRBJ1-1, with 8 bases aligning to TRBD1. Trimming at V came to 6 bases and at J to 5 bases, leaving 6 bases not matched to a gene. The CDR3 spans 13 residues. Germline V gives CDR1 SGDLS, CDR2 YYNGEE. CDR3 bases: TGTGCCAGCAACCGACAGGGGAATACTGAAGCTTTCTTT. Translation gives CASNRQGNTEAFF.

The chain employs TRBV2 and TRBJ1-2, with 7 positions matching TRBD1. Germline V gives CDR1 SNHLY, CDR2 FYNNEI. The CDR3 totals 13 residues. The ends lost 8 bases at V and 3 bases at J; junction bases unmatched: 6. CDR3 bases: TGTGCCAGCTCGGCAGGGGGGCACTATGGCTACACCTTC. Translating gives CASSAGGHYGYTF.

This chain connects TRBV7-2 to TRBJ2-7; 15 nucleotides align to TRBD2. The germline V gene encodes CDR1 SGHTA and CDR2 FQGNSA. The CDR3 is 17 residues long. Losses at the gene ends were 5 bases for V and 2 bases for J; bases not matched to a gene: 7. The CDR3 nucleotides are TGTGCCAGCAGCCTCCGGACTAGCGGGGGGGTCGCCTACGAGCAGTACTTC. It is translated as CASSLRTSGGVAYEQYF.

This rearrangement joins TRBV6-7 to TRBJ1-2, with 8 bases identical to TRBD1. TRBV6-7 is marked as an open reading frame, function uncertain. With 6 bases clipped from V and 7 bases from J, the junction kept 16 bases outside the gene matches. This CDR3 is built from 16 residues. The CDR3, as DNA: TGTGCCAGCAGCCCCGTTACAGACAGGGGCCTCTGTGGCTACACCTTC. Amino acid sequence: CASSPVTDRGLCGYTF.

J is TRBJ1-3 and V is TRBV10-3, with D perhaps TRBD1 (6 bases). Trimming pared 9 bases from V and 0 bases from J, leaving 12 bases between. Germline assignment: CDR1 ENHRY and CDR2 SYGVKD. The CDR3 is 14 amino acids. The DNA for the CDR3 is TGTGCCATTAGACAGGAAAGCTCTGGAAACACCATATATTTT. This sequence encodes CAIRQESSGNTIYF.

The J gene is TRBJ1-5, the V gene TRBV15, with D possibly being TRBD1 (6 bases). The CDR3 has 15 amino acids. Germline-derived CDR1 and CDR2 are LNHNV and YYDKDF (reference sequence). With 6 bases removed from V and 6 bases from J, the gap between germline ends came to 18 bases. This chain's CDR3 is CATSQDTGLAQPQHF. The CDR3 DNA reads as TGTGCCACCAGTCAAGATACAGGGTTGGCTCAGCCCCAGCATTTT.

This clone is classed as medium-sized by frequency. This sequence joins TRBV4-1 and TRBJ1-5; D is unclear. Germline V lookup: CDR1 MGHRA, CDR2 YSYEKL. The V end lost 0 bases, the J end lost 6 bases, and 15 bases lay between the germline ends. The CDR3 is 16 amino acids. In nucleotides, the CDR3 is TGCGCCAGCAGCCAAGATCGCTCGTTCGGTTCTCAGCCCCAGCATTTT. It encodes CASSQDRSFGSQPQHF.